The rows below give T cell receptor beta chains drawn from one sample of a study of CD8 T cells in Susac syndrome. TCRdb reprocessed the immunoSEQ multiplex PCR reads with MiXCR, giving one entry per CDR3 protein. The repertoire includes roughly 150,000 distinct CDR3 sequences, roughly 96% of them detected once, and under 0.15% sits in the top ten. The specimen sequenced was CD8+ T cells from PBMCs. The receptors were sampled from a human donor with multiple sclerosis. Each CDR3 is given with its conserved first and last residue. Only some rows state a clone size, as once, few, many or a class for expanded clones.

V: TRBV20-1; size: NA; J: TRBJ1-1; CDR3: CSARMNTEAFF
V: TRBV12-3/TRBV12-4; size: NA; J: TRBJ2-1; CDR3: CASSEPSGWPEQFF
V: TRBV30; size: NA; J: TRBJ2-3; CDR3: CAWREGQGFTDTQYF
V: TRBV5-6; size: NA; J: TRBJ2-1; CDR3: CASSEGTGHEQFF
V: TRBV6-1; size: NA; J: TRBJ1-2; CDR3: CASSEAGTDSNYGYTF
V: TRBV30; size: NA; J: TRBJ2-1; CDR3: CAWSVGLYNEQFF
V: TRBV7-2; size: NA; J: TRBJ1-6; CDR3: CASSLDLGRQQPLHF
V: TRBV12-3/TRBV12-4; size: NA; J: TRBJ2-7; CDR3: CASSLLTMEQYF
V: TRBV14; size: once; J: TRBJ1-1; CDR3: CASSLQGMNTEAFF
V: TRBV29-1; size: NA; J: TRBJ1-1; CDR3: CSVRDREAFF
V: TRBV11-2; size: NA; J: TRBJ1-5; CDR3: CASSPQSNQPQHF
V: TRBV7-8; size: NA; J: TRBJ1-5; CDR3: CASSPTGAARNQPQHF
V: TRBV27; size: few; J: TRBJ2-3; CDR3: CASSLSRDTQYF
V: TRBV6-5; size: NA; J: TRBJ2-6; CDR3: CASSSGQGVAGANVLTF
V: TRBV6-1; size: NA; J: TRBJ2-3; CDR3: CASSDAGKAPRRSTDTQYF
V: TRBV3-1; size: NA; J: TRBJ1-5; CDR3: CASSQRDQPQHF
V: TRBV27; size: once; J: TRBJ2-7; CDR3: CASSFSGEYEQYF
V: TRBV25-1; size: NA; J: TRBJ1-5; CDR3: CASHPQPCRGQPQHF
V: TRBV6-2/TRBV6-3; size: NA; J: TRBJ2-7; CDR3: CASSYRPGLAVHEQYF
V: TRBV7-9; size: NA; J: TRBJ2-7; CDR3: CASSPRTGYEQYF
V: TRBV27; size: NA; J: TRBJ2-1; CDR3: CASRLDRGLTNEQFF
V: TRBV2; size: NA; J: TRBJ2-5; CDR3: CASSEAWRLQETQYF
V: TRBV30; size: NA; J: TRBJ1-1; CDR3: CACSTGATTEAFF
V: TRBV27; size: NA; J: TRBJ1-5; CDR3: CASSFDGGQPQHF
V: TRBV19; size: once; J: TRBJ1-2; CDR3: CASSSQNLPRGYTF
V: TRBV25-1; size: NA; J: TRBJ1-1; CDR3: CASTPPRGVSTEAFF
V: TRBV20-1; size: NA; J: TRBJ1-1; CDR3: CSAGRDRGATEAFF
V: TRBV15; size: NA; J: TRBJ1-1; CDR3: CATAENTEAFF
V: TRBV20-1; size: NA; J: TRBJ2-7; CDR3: CSARDRVSYEQYF
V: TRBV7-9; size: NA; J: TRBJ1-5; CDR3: CASSLVRLGGSNQPQHF
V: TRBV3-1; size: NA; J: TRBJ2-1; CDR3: CASSLTSGSYNEQFF
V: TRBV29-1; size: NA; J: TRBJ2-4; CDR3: CSVLGGGNIQYF
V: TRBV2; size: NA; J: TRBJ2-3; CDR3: CASKTGTGGTDTQYF
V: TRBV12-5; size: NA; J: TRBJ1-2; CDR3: CASGLGYGYTF
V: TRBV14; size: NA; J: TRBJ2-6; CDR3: CASSHRRSGPWANVLTF
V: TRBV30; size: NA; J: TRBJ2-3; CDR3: CAWSGLEDTQYF
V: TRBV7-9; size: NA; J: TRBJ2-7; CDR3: CASRQGFGEQYF
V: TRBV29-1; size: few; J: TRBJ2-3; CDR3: CSVVSTDTQYF
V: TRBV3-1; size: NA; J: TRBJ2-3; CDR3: CASSSGLAEYF
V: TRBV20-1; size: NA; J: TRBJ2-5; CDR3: CSATPFKLEQETQYF
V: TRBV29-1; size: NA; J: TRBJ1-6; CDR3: CSVITGGSGSPLHF
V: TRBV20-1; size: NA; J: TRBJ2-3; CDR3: CSARGGSPSTDTQYF
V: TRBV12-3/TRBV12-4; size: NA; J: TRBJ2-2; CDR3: CASSFTGELFF
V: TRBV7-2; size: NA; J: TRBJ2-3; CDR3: CASSLAAGRRDTQYF
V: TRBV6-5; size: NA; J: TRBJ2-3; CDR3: CASSSSGGVADTQYF
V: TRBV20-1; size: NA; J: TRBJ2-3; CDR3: CSARVRLGNTDTQYF
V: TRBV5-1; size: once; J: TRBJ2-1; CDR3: CASSPGQGNSNEQFF
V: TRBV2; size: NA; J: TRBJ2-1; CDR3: CASSDGGWNEQFF
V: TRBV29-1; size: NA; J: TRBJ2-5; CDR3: CSGSPGTPRETQYF
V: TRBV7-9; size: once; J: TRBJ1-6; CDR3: CASSWGVGNSPLHF
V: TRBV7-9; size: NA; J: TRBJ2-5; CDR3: CASSFDPGLAGAGWETQYF
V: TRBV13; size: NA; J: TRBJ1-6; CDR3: CASSLGTDNSPLHF
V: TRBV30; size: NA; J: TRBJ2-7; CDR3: CAWTLGYEQYF
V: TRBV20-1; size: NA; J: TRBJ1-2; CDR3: CSARDFSVPVDGYTF
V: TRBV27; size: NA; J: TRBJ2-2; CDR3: CASSLSVNTGELFF